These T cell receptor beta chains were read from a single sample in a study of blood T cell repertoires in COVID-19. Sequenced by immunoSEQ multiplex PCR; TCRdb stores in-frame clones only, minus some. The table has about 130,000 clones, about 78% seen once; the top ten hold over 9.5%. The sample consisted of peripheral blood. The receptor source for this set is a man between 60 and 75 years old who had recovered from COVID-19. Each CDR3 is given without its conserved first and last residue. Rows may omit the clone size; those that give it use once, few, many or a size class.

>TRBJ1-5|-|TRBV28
ASRPDFYGPNQPQH
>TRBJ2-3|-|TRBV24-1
ATTPRQGAGDTQY
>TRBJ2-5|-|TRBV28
ASSLLAGKRMGKETQY
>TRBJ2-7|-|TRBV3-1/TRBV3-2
ASSQLAGAYEQY
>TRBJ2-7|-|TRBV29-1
SVEGVAGYEQY
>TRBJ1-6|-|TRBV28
ASSPMGGAHYNSPLH
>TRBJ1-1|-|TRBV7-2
ASSLVGQGGTEAF
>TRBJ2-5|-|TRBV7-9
ASSLAGSQETQY
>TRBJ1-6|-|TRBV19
ASSIGTGNSPLH
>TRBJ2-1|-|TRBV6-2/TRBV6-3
ASSLRLADSYNEQF
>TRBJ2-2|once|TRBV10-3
AISVSEAGELF
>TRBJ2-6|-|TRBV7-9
ASSPRQGGNVLT
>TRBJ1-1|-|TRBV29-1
SVEVTVTEAF
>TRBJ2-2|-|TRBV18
ASSPQHPGTGELF
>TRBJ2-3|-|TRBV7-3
ASSLMAPRGGTDTQY
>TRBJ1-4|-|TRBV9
ASSTGQSEKLF
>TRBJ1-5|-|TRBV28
ASSLGQGSQPQH
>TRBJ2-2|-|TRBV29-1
SAGTGVNTGELF
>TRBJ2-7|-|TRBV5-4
ASSLAPQVYEQY
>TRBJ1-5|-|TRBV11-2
ASSLDHNQPQH
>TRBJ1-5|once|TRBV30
AWGSEWGSQPQH
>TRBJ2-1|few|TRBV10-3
AISPGGSTYNEQF
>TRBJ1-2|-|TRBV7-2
ASSQDRGRENGYT
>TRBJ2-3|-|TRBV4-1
ASSQKTGKTDTQY
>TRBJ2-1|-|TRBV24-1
ATSDARGQSSYNEQF
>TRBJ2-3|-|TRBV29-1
SAGQVASTDTQY
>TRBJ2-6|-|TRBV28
ASSRSTASGANVLT
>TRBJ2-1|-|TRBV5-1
ASSLERYGEQF
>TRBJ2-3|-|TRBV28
ASRGGRAISSTDTQY
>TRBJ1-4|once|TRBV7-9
ASSRSYRETNEKLF
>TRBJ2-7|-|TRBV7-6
ASSRTPGQGAGEQY
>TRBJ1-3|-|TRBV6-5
ASSPRVSGNTIY
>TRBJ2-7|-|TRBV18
ASSPAGTLNEQY
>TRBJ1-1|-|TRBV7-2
ASSSGVQFARRNTEAF
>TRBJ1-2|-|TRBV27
ASSPSPGPQATYYT
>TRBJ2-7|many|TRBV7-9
ASTLQGTYEQY
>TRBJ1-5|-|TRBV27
ASSSHPGQVNQPQH
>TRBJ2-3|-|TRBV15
ATSRDITDTQY
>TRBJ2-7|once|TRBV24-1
ATSDSHSSYEQY
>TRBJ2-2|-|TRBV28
ASSFSQGMGGELF
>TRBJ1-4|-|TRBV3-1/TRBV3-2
ASSLEPTNEKLF
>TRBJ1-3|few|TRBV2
AWTGLKRNTIY
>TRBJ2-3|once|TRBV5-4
ASSSGLAGGSDTQY
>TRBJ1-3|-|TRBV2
ASRTEPSGNTIY
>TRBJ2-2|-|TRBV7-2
ASSFRTGVNTGELF
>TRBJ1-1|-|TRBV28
ASSPPGQVKDTEAF
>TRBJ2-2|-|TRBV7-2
ASSLAEGHNTGELF
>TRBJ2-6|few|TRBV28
ASSLYRGVGANVLT
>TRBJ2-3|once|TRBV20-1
SARDTHTQY
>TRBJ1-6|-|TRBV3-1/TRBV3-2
ASSQATGSNSPLH
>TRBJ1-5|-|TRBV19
ASSGTSGTGEQPQH
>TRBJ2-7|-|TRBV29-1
SVAGRSNAYEQY
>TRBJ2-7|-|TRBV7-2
ASSKGLAGVSYEQY
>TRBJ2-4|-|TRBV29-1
SVEEVAGGTIQY
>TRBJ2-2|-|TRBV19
ASTRLAGVINTGELF
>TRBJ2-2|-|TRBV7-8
ASSPSGGPPGELF
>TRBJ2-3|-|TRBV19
ASSIGLAGTSDTQY
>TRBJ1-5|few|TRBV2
ASLQGANQPQH
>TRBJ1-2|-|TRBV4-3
ASSQDVRGMGNYGYT
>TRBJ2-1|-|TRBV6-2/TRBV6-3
ASSSRILAGAVDEQF